The entry below describes one T cell receptor (beta chain). What it binds is unknown. This CDR3 is 14 amino acids long. V was pared by 3 bases and J by 7 bases, with 12 bases between. This sample was taken from a study of naive and memory T cell subsets. Notes on the study in general: Over 95% of naive TCR sequences appeared only once after error correction, unlike memory subsets.

An equimolar mix of two oligonucleotides served as the beta constant-region primer for TRBC1 and TRBC2. The cDNA 3' end received a ligated single-stranded oligonucleotide carrying the SP2 primer and a 12-nucleotide UMI. TCRdb re-analysed the UMI-ligation and nested PCR reads in MiXCR, keeping a single row per CDR3 protein. The sample consists of some 150,000 distinct CDR3 sequences, approximately 15% of them appearing once. The sample taken for sequencing was naive CD4+ T cells from blood. The sequence derives from a human donor in good health. This chain joins TRBV12-3 or TRBV12-4 and TRBJ1-4, with a weak D call TRBD1 (5 bases). This CDR3 reads CASSFSGFGEKLFF. For the CDR3, the DNA is TGTGCCAGCAGTTTTTCAGGGTTTGGTGAAAAACTGTTTTTT.